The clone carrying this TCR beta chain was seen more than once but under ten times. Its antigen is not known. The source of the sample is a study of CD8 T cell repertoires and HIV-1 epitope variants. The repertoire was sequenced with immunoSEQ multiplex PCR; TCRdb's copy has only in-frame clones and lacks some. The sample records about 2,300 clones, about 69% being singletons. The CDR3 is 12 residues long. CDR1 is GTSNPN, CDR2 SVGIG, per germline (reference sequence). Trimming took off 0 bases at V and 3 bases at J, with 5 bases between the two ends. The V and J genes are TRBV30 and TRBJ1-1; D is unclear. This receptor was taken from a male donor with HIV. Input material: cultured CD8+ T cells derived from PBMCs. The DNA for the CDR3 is TGTGCCTGGAGTGTTGCGGACACTGAAGCTTTCTTT. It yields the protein CAWSVADTEAFF.